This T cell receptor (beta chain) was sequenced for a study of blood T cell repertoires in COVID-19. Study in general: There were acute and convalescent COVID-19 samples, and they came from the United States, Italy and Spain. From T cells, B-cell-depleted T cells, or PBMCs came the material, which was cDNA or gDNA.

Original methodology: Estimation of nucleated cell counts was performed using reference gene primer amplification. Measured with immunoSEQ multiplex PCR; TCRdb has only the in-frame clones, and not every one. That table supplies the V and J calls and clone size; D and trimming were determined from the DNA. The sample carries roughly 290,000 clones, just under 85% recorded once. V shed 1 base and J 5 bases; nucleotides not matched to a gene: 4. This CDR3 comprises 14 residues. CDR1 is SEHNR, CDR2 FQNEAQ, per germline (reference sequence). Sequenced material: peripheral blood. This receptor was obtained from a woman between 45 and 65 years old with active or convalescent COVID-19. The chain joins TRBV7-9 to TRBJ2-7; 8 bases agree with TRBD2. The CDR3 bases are TGTGCCAGCAGCTTAGGCGGGACTAGGAACGAGCAGTACTTC. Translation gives CASSLGGTRNEQYF. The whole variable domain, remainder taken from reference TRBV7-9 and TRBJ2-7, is DTGVSQNPRHKITKRGQNVTFRCDPISEHNRLYWYRQTLGQGPEFLTYFQNEAQLEKSRLLSDRFSAERPKGSFSTLEIQRTEQGDSAMYLCASSLGGTRNEQYFGPGTRLTVT.